The clone carrying this T cell receptor (beta chain) turned up a few times. Its antigen is still unknown. Every bit of the isolated RNA underwent reverse transcription, so sequencing read expressed TCRB transcripts. Sequencing used immunoSEQ multiplex PCR; TCRdb keeps in-frame clones, though not all of them. The table has fewer than 110,000 clones, 25% to 35% seen once. This entry comes from a study of beta chain features in type 1 diabetes. Regarding the study as a whole: It was among patients, rather than healthy donors, that naive, central memory and Treg TCRB repertoires appeared more similar. TCRB CDR3s from Type 1 diabetes patients were moderately but significantly shorter in all four CD4+ subsets.

This sequence originates from a woman between 18 and 29 years old with type 1 diabetes. Sequencing was done on a sample of central memory CD4+ T cells from blood.

CDR3 sequence: CASNRGTGALSGYTF. The CDR3 DNA is TGTGCCAGCAACCGAGGGACAGGGGCTTTGAGTGGCTACACCTTC. This chain uses TRBV11-3 with TRBJ1-2; TRBD1 matches 10 bases. Germline V gene data show CDR1 as SGHNT and CDR2 as YENEEA. This CDR3 spans 15 amino acids. V trimming: 7 bases; J trimming: 7 bases; junction bases outside the gene matches: 12.